A single sample gave rise to the 26 T cell receptor beta chains below, sequenced in a study of T-cell memory formation after mild COVID-19. TCRdb reprocessed the 5' RACE reads via MiXCR and lists one record per CDR3 protein. Among about 200,000 distinct CDR3 sequences, roughly 18% were seen once, and the ten largest hold about 2.4%. The sample comprised PBMCs or a T cell subset sorted from them (not recorded which). These receptor sequences come from an adult woman who had mild COVID-19 (a few samples of this study predate the infection). Cell type and time point are not known.

The chain combines TRBV7-6 with TRBJ2-2; 10 bases agree with TRBD1. The CDR3 runs 17 residues. Germline loops: CDR1 SGHVS, CDR2 FNYEAQ. Trimming took 1 base from V and 1 from J; bases not matched to a gene: 3. The CDR3 protein is CASSLETGGQNTGELFF. The CDR3 DNA reads TGTGCCAGCAGCTTAGAGACAGGGGGCCAGAACACCGGGGAGCTGTTTTTT.

The chain recombines TRBV11-2 with TRBJ2-2; tentative D call: TRBD2 (5 bases). V lost 5 bases, J lost 4 bases, and 17 bases lay in between. CDR3 length: 16 amino acids. Germline CDR1 SGHAT, CDR2 FQNNGV. The CDR3 DNA is TGTGCCAGCAGCCAAATGCAAGGACTGATCACCGGGGAGCTGTTTTTT. Its translation is CASSQMQGLITGELFF.

This chain uses TRBV2 with TRBJ1-5; no clear D gene. V was cut by 2 bases and J by 2 bases, with 13 bases left in between. The CDR3 is made up of 16 amino acids. Germline V gene sequence: CDR1 SNHLY, CDR2 FYNNEI. CDR3 sequence (DNA): TGTGCCAGCAGTGAAATCGCGGGTGCGGGCAATCAGCCCCAGCATTTT. Protein sequence: CASSEIAGAGNQPQHF. Variable domain in full (rest from reference TRBV2 and TRBJ1-5): EPEVTQTPSHQVTQMGQEVILRCVPISNHLYFYWYRQILGQKVEFLVSFYNNEISEKSEIFDDQFSVERPDGSNFTLKIRSTKLEDSAMYFCASSEIAGAGNQPQHFGDGTRLSIL.

The chain joins TRBV5-1 to TRBJ1-2, with D hard to call. The CDR3 sequence is 14 residues long. Germline CDR1 and CDR2: SGHRS and YFSETQ. V was trimmed by 4 bases and J by 6 bases, leaving 16 bases between them. The CDR3 protein is CASSGGPGGDGYTF. The CDR3 nucleotides read TGCGCCAGCAGCGGTGGACCGGGAGGAGATGGCTACACCTTC.

This clonotype was seen many times. The chain has TRBV5-6 and TRBJ1-1; no clear D. This CDR3 is built from 15 residues. Per germline, CDR1 SGHDT and CDR2 YYEEEE. The germline V and J ends were trimmed by 4 bases and 3 bases, with 16 bases remaining between them. As DNA, the CDR3 is TGTGCCAGCAGCCCAGGCCACCGGAGGGACACTGAAGCTTTCTTT. It specifies CASSPGHRRDTEAFF.

The chain has TRBV6-1 and TRBJ2-5; D gene uncertain. V lost 4 bases, J lost 0 bases, and 6 bases lay in between. Per germline, CDR1 MNHNS and CDR2 SASEGT. The CDR3 is 13 amino acids. In nucleotides, the CDR3 is TGTGCCAGCAGTGCACCAAACCAAGAGACCCAGTACTTC. Amino acids: CASSAPNQETQYF.

The chain joins TRBV29-1 to TRBJ2-5, with D possibly being TRBD2 (5 bases). The CDR3 contains 12 residues. CDR1 is SQVTM, CDR2 ANQGSEA, per germline. Trimming cost V 4 bases and J 3 bases, with 9 bases left between them. CDR3 residues: CSVVWGEETQYF. The CDR3 DNA follows: TGCAGCGTTGTGTGGGGAGAAGAGACCCAGTACTTC.

The rearrangement links TRBV20-1 to TRBJ1-4, with D unresolved. This CDR3 has 14 amino acids. The V end lost 1 base, the J end lost 6 bases, and 12 bases lay between the germline ends. In germline, CDR1 is DFQATT, CDR2 SNEGSKA (reference sequence). The CDR3 nucleotides are TGCAGTGCTAGAGCCCCCGACATCTATGAAAAACTGTTTTTT. Translated, it gives CSARAPDIYEKLFF.

The chain joins TRBV11-2 to TRBJ2-4, with TRBD1 matching 7 bases. The CDR3 contains 16 residues. Per germline, CDR1 SGHAT and CDR2 FQNNGV. V lost 4 bases and J lost 1; bases outside the gene matches: 7. This chain's CDR3 is CASSSTPDRAKNIQYF. The CDR3 DNA reads TGTGCCAGCAGCTCTACCCCGGACAGGGCCAAAAACATTCAGTACTTC.

The sample holds a few counts of this clonotype. The chain combines TRBV12-3 or TRBV12-4 with TRBJ1-5, with 8 bases matching TRBD1. There are 15 residues in the CDR3. The trim removed 3 bases at V and 3 bases at J, leaving 4 bases unmatched. For the CDR3, the DNA is TGTGCCAGCAGTTTTGGACAGGGCCTCAATCAGCCCCAGCATTTT. Translation gives CASSFGQGLNQPQHF.

The chain uses TRBV30 and TRBJ1-6; no firm D call. V shed 2 bases and J shed 7 bases, with 12 bases lying between them. CDR3 length: 14 amino acids. Germline V gene data show CDR1 as GTSNPN and CDR2 as SVGIG (reference sequence). The CDR3 region has the DNA TGTGCCTGGAGTCATGGCCTTGGGAATTCACCCCTCCACTTT. Its protein product is CAWSHGLGNSPLHF.

This clonotype was recorded many times. The CDR3 nucleotides read TGTGCCAGCACCTACTCGGGGGCGGACTACAATGAGCAGTTCTTC. Translated, it gives CASTYSGADYNEQFF. The chain carries TRBV11-1 and TRBJ2-1, with D tentatively TRBD1 or TRBD2 (6 bases each). The CDR3 loop spans 15 amino acids. V lost 7 bases to trimming and J lost 3 bases, with 16 bases between them. Germline CDR1 and CDR2: SGHAT and FQDESV (reference sequence). Based on the CDR3 plus reference TRBV11-1 and TRBJ2-1, the full variable domain is EAEVAQSPRYKITEKSQAVAFWCDPISGHATLYWYRQILGQGPELLVQFQDESVVDDSQLPKDRFSAERLKGVDSTLKIQPAELGDSAMYLCASTYSGADYNEQFFGPGTRLTVL.

This clonotype turned up a few times. The V gene is TRBV30, the J gene TRBJ1-1, with D hard to call. Germline V CDR1 and CDR2: GTSNPN, SVGIG (reference sequence). Deletions cut 2 bases from V and 1 base from J, with 5 bases between. This CDR3 has 12 residues. The CDR3 here is CAWSSRNTEAFF. The CDR3 region has the DNA TGTGCCTGGAGTAGTCGGAACACTGAAGCTTTCTTT.

The CDR3 sequence is CASSREGASEQYF. The CDR3 coding sequence is TGTGCCAGCAGCCGTGAGGGGGCCTCAGAGCAGTACTTC. The chain has TRBV4-2 and TRBJ2-7, with 7 bases identical to TRBD1. The CDR3 totals 13 residues. Germline CDR1 and CDR2: LGHNA and YNFKEQ. The V and J ends lost 4 bases and 7 bases, in that order; junction bases with no gene match: 7.

The chain recombines TRBV4-1 with TRBJ1-1; D is undetermined. Germline V gene data show CDR1 as MGHRA and CDR2 as YSYEKL. V lost 1 base, J lost 1 base, and 7 bases lay in between. The CDR3 runs 14 residues. DNA for the CDR3: TGCGCCAGCAGCCAAGCGACGGGGAACACTGAAGCTTTCTTT. Its protein is CASSQATGNTEAFF.

This chain connects TRBV20-1 to TRBJ1-1, with 7 bases fitting TRBD1. V lost 0 bases, J lost 1 base, and 5 bases stayed unmatched. CDR1 and CDR2 (germline): DFQATT, SNEGSKA (reference sequence). The CDR3 extends over 15 amino acids. The CDR3 coding sequence is TGCAGTGCTAGAGATGGGGGACAGCCGAACACTGAAGCTTTCTTT. Translation gives CSARDGGQPNTEAFF.

This clonotype was counted at least ten times. The V gene is TRBV12-3 or TRBV12-4, the J gene TRBJ2-5, with no clear D. The ends were cut back, 7 bases at V and 4 bases at J, with 7 bases in the middle. There are 11 residues in the CDR3. Here the CDR3 reads CASTLGETQYF. The CDR3 coding sequence is TGTGCCAGCACCCTGGGAGAGACCCAGTACTTC.

The chain links TRBV11-2 to TRBJ2-2; no firm D call. The CDR3 sequence is 15 residues long. Trimming stripped 0 bases from V and 8 bases from J, with 13 bases between. The germline V gene has CDR1 SGHAT and CDR2 FQNNGV. CDR3 in amino acids: CASSLDPWGGGELFF. The DNA of the CDR3 is TGTGCCAGCAGCTTAGATCCCTGGGGTGGAGGGGAGCTGTTTTTT.

This clonotype was recorded a few times. J is TRBJ2-7 and V is TRBV18, with D possibly being TRBD1 (5 bases). The V end was cut by 0 bases, the J end by 6 bases, with 12 bases between. The CDR3 totals 14 residues. In germline, CDR1 is KGHSH, CDR2 LQKENI. CDR3 in amino acids: CASSPPTASREQYF. The CDR3 region has the DNA TGTGCCAGCTCACCACCGACAGCGTCCCGCGAGCAGTACTTC.

The chain joins TRBV25-1 to TRBJ2-3; D might be TRBD2 (6 bases). Germline CDR1 and CDR2: MGHDK and SYGVNS. The germline V and J ends were trimmed by 4 bases and 5 bases, with 16 bases remaining between them. The CDR3 runs 15 residues. CDR3 loop: CASSASGGAVDTQYF. DNA for the CDR3: TGTGCCAGCAGTGCCTCGGGCGGGGCGGTAGATACGCAGTATTTT.

This chain links TRBV5-5 with TRBJ2-3; D is uncertain. The germline CDR1 and CDR2 sequences are SGHKS and YYEKEE (reference sequence). The CDR3 is 15 residues long. V lost 4 bases and J lost 2, with 14 bases in between. This chain's CDR3 is CASSVGAADTDTQYF. The CDR3 coding sequence is TGTGCCAGCAGCGTGGGCGCGGCTGACACAGATACGCAGTATTTT.

The V and J genes are TRBV11-2 and TRBJ1-2, with D uncertain. Trimming removed 2 bases at V and 4 bases at J, with 17 bases between. This CDR3 is 16 amino acids long. The germline V gene encodes CDR1 SGHAT and CDR2 FQNNGV. In DNA, the CDR3 is TGTGCCAGCAGCTTATCCAACACTCCGGGATCCTATGGCTACACCTTC. Translation gives CASSLSNTPGSYGYTF.

This clonotype occurred a few times. The V and J genes are TRBV12-3 or TRBV12-4 and TRBJ1-1; D is unresolved. The CDR3 length is 15 residues. Trimming pared 5 bases from V and 3 bases from J, leaving 16 bases between. CDR3 coding DNA: TGTGCCAGCAGTCTGAGTCTGGCCTGGGACACTGAAGCTTTCTTT. This sequence encodes CASSLSLAWDTEAFF.

The gene calls are TRBV4-2 and TRBJ1-1; D may be TRBD1 (5 bases). Germline V gives CDR1 LGHNA, CDR2 YNFKEQ. The CDR3 consists of 14 residues. The V and J ends lost 0 bases and 8 bases respectively, with 13 bases between them. The DNA for the CDR3 is TGTGCCAGCAGCCAAGAGGGTAGGGGACGGGAAGCTTTCTTT. It translates to CASSQEGRGREAFF.

The V call is TRBV20-1, the J call TRBJ1-2, with D uncertain. With 6 bases removed from V and 8 bases from J, the gap between germline ends came to 13 bases. CDR1 and CDR2 from the germline V gene are DFQATT and SNEGSKA (reference sequence). The CDR3 extends over 11 amino acids. CDR3 loop: CSAPSGGGYTF. Here the CDR3 DNA reads TGCAGTGCGCCGTCCGGAGGAGGCTACACCTTC.

The gene calls are TRBV5-1 and TRBJ1-2; D gene uncertain. V gave up 0 bases and J gave up 6 bases, with 15 bases separating them. From germline, CDR1 is SGHRS and CDR2 YFSETQ. This CDR3 comprises 15 residues. This chain's CDR3 is CASSLDLGRFDGYTF. DNA for the CDR3: TGCGCCAGCAGCTTGGACCTCGGGAGATTTGATGGCTACACCTTC.